These T cell receptor beta chains were read from a single sample in a study of OX40 agonist ivuxolimab in advanced cancers. Produced via immunoSEQ multiplex PCR; TCRdb's table is partial and in-frame only. The data show more than 95,000 clones, with 85% to 95% seen just once and under 0.95% held by the top ten. This specimen consisted of CD4+ or CD8+ T cells sorted from blood, obtained in a trial of the OX40 agonist ivuxolimab. The receptor source for this set is an adult with an advanced solid tumor such as melanoma, head and neck, liver or kidney cancer. The CDR3 runs from the conserved cysteine through the conserved F or W. D genes are given only for firm matches. Expanded clones get a size class; other rows say once, few or many, or leave the size out.

-	-	TRBV9	TRBJ2-3	TGTGCCAGCAGCGTAACCAGCACAGATACGCAGTATTTT	CASSVTSTDTQYF
TRBD1	-	TRBV28	TRBJ2-7	TGTGCCAGCAGTTTATGGACAGGGGGAAAAGGCGAGCAGTACTTC	CASSLWTGGKGEQYF
-	-	TRBV19	TRBJ2-1	TGTGCCAGTAGTCCCGGGACTTCCAATGAGCAGTTCTTC	CASSPGTSNEQFF
TRBD2	-	TRBV18	TRBJ2-2	TGTGCCAGCTCACGGGCCAGCGGGAATCCCACCGGGGAGCTGTTTTTT	CASSRASGNPTGELFF
-	-	TRBV6-4	TRBJ1-1	TGTGCCAGCAGTGAGGGGTCGAACACTGAAGCTTTCTTT	CASSEGSNTEAFF
-	-	TRBV9	TRBJ1-3	TGTGCCAGCAGCGTAGCTCGGGCGGGGGGAACAGAGGGAAACACCATATATTTT	CASSVARAGGTEGNTIYF
-	-	TRBV14	TRBJ2-6	TGTGCCAGCAGCCCGGGGACAATATTCTCTGGGGCCAACGTCCTGACTTTC	CASSPGTIFSGANVLTF
-	-	TRBV11-2	TRBJ2-1	TGTGCCAGCAGCTTAGCAGGGGCCCCCTACAATGAGCAGTTCTTC	CASSLAGAPYNEQFF
-	-	TRBV5-1	TRBJ2-2	TGCGCCAGCAGCGTGGGACTGCTTGGGGACACCGGGGAGCTGTTTTTT	CASSVGLLGDTGELFF
TRBD2	-	TRBV28	TRBJ2-3	TGTGCCAGCAGTCTTGTGACTAGCGGGAGACTTTATACGCAGTATTTT	CASSLVTSGRLYTQYF
TRBD1	-	TRBV5-4	TRBJ1-2	TGTGCCAGCAGCCTCTCGGGACAGGGGACAGGCTACACCTTC	CASSLSGQGTGYTF
TRBD2	-	TRBV10-2	TRBJ2-5	TGCGCCAGCAGCCCCGGGACTAGGAATGTGGGGGAGACCCAGTACTTC	CASSPGTRNVGETQYF
-	-	TRBV6-4	TRBJ1-6	TGTGCCAGCAGTGAACAGAACAATTCACCCCTCCACTTT	CASSEQNNSPLHF
TRBD2	-	TRBV6-1	TRBJ2-5	TGTGCCAGCAGTGAAAGAGTTGGAGCGGGAGCGGGGGAGACCCAGTACTTC	CASSERVGAGAGETQYF
TRBD2	-	TRBV5-1	TRBJ2-2	TGCGCCAGCAGCTCCCTAGCTAGCGGGCAGACCGGGGAGCTGTTTTTT	CASSSLASGQTGELFF
-	-	TRBV7-9	TRBJ2-7	TGTGCCACCCGGGCCCAAGTATCCTACGAGCAGTACTTC	CATRAQVSYEQYF
-	many	TRBV5-4	TRBJ1-1	TGTGCCAGCAGCTTGCGGGAAACGGGGAACACTGAAGCTTTCTTT	CASSLRETGNTEAFF
-	-	TRBV7-2	TRBJ2-1	TGTGCCAGCAGCTTAGAGAGGTCATCCTACAATGAGCAGTTCTTC	CASSLERSSYNEQFF
-	-	TRBV5-6	TRBJ2-7	TGTGCCAGCAGCTCCTTAGGGAACGAGCAGTACTTC	CASSSLGNEQYF
TRBD2	-	TRBV28	TRBJ2-1	TGTGCCAGCAGCCGGGGACTAGCGGGGGGAAATGAGCAGTTCTTC	CASSRGLAGGNEQFF
-	once	TRBV18	TRBJ1-1	TGTGCCAGCTCCCGGACAGACACTGAAGCTTTCTTT	CASSRTDTEAFF
TRBD1	-	TRBV18	TRBJ1-3	TGTGCCAGTTCAGGGACAGCTGGAAACACCATATATTTT	CASSGTAGNTIYF
-	-	TRBV6-5	TRBJ2-1	TGTGCCAGCAGTTATATGGGTGAGCAGTTCTTC	CASSYMGEQFF
-	-	TRBV5-1	TRBJ2-5	TGCGCCAGCAGCGGAGGACAACTCCAAGAGACCCAGTACTTC	CASSGGQLQETQYF
TRBD1	-	TRBV19	TRBJ2-3	TGTGCCAGTAGTCTGAGGACAGGGAATATCGCAGATACGCAGTATTTT	CASSLRTGNIADTQYF
-	-	TRBV4-3	TRBJ1-2	TGCGCCAGCAGCCAAACCAAAATAGCGTATGGCTACACCTTC	CASSQTKIAYGYTF
-	-	TRBV15	TRBJ1-3	TGTGCCACCAGCAGGGGTACAGGGTCTGCTGGAAACACCATATATTTT	CATSRGTGSAGNTIYF
-	-	TRBV6-1	TRBJ2-2	TGTGCCAGCAGTGGGAGGGGGAACACCGGGGAGCTGTTTTTT	CASSGRGNTGELFF
-	-	TRBV7-9	TRBJ1-5	TGTGCCAGCAGCCCGGGGATCGGGAATCAGCCCCAGCATTTT	CASSPGIGNQPQHF
-	-	TRBV28	TRBJ2-5	TGTGCCAGCAGTCGTAGGGAGACCCAGTACTTC	CASSRRETQYF
-	once	TRBV9	TRBJ2-6	TGTGCCAGCAGCGGGAGCTTCCCTCTGGGGGCCAACGTCCTGACTTTC	CASSGSFPLGANVLTF
-	-	TRBV6-5	TRBJ1-4	TGTGCCAGCAGTTACTCAAGGGCAGATGAAAAACTGTTTTTT	CASSYSRADEKLFF
-	-	TRBV7-2	TRBJ1-3	TGTGCCAGCAGCTTAGGGGAGGGTTTAGCGGGAAACACCATATATTTT	CASSLGEGLAGNTIYF
-	-	TRBV7-3	TRBJ2-1	TGTGCCAGCAGCTTGTCCCTCATCGACAATGAGCAGTTCTTC	CASSLSLIDNEQFF
TRBD1	-	TRBV28	TRBJ1-1	TGTGCCAGCAGTGGGGCCCACAGGGGAAAGGCTGAAGCTTTCTTT	CASSGAHRGKAEAFF
-	-	TRBV28	TRBJ2-5	TGTGCCAGCAGTTTACGCTTTAGCGGTGGGGAGACCCAGTACTTC	CASSLRFSGGETQYF
-	-	TRBV27	TRBJ2-3	TGTGCCAGCACCTTGACTAGTAGCACAGATACGCAGTATTTT	CASTLTSSTDTQYF
TRBD2	-	TRBV7-9	TRBJ2-1	TGTGCCAGCAGGTCCGGCCCTAGCGGCGATGAGCAGTTCTTC	CASRSGPSGDEQFF
TRBD2	-	TRBV9	TRBJ2-3	TGTGCCAGCAGCGTAGCTGCGGGAGGAGGGCAATATGCGCAGTATTTT	CASSVAAGGGQYAQYF
-	-	TRBV5-6	TRBJ1-6	TGTGCCAGCAGCTTGCTCTCAGCTGGGAGTAATTCACCCCTCCACTTT	CASSLLSAGSNSPLHF
-	-	TRBV28	TRBJ1-2	TGTGCCAGCAGTTTATCCGATGACCTCGGAGAGGGCTACACCTTC	CASSLSDDLGEGYTF
TRBD2	-	TRBV27	TRBJ2-1	TGTGCCAGCAGTTTACGCGCACGGACTAGCAACAATGAGCAGTTCTTC	CASSLRARTSNNEQFF
TRBD2	once	TRBV6-5	TRBJ2-7	TGTGCCAGCAGCCGGACTAGCGGGAGCTACGAGCAGTACTTC	CASSRTSGSYEQYF
-	-	TRBV28	TRBJ1-2	TGTGCCAGCAGACCCGACTATGGCTACACCTTC	CASRPDYGYTF
-	-	TRBV4-2	TRBJ1-5	TGTGCCAGCAGCCAAGTCTCGGCAGGGCAGCCCCAGCATTTT	CASSQVSAGQPQHF